A selection of T cell receptor beta chains follows, all from one sample in a study of T cells after yellow fever vaccination. TCRdb re-analysed the 5' RACE reads in MiXCR, keeping a single row per CDR3 protein. Here the sample spans 450,000 to 550,000 distinct CDR3 sequences, 20% to 25% being singletons. The specimen was PBMCs, collected more than 20 days after the first yellow fever vaccination. The origin of the receptors is a man aged 18-30 years who received the YFV17D yellow fever vaccine. CDR3s include the opening cysteine and the closing phenylalanine or tryptophan. D genes are given only for firm matches. Not every row has a clone size; where given, it reads once, few, many or a size class.

J	length	size	V	D	DNA	CDR3
TRBJ2-3	11	.	TRBV20-1	TRBD2	TGCAGTGCTAGTGACGGGGGGAGTTTTTATTTT	CSASDGGSFYF
TRBJ2-5	15	few	TRBV10-3	TRBD2	TGTGCCATCAAAGGGGCTAGCGGGCGCCAAGAGACCCAGTACTTC	CAIKGASGRQETQYF
TRBJ2-2	15	few	TRBV7-3	.	TGTGCCAGCAGCCCCCTGGGGACAACCACCGGGGAGCTGTTTTTT	CASSPLGTTTGELFF
TRBJ2-7	15	few	TRBV11-2	.	TGTGCCAGCAGCGAACCATGGAGGGGGTCCTACGAGCAGTACTTC	CASSEPWRGSYEQYF
TRBJ2-3	15	.	TRBV7-6	.	TGTGCCAGCAGCTTAACGGGTAGCCCCGTCGGGACGCAGTATTTT	CASSLTGSPVGTQYF
TRBJ2-1	13	few	TRBV7-3	.	TGTGCCAGCAGCTTAAATGGGGGGAGGGAGCAGTTCTTC	CASSLNGGREQFF
TRBJ2-5	17	.	TRBV4-3	.	TGCGCCAGCAGCCAAGATTGGGACGGGGGCTATGGGGAGACCCAGTACTTC	CASSQDWDGGYGETQYF
TRBJ1-2	14	.	TRBV20-1	TRBD1	TGCAGTGCTCCTTCCGGGACAGGGTACCATGGCTACACCTTC	CSAPSGTGYHGYTF
TRBJ2-5	12	.	TRBV29-1	TRBD2	TGCAGCGCCTCTAGCGGGGCGGAGACCCAGTACTTC	CSASSGAETQYF
TRBJ1-1	19	few	TRBV4-3	.	TGCGCCAGCAGCCCAGCTCTGGTTCTCGGTAAAGTCGGGAACACTGAAGCTTTCTTT	CASSPALVLGKVGNTEAFF
TRBJ2-6	16	.	TRBV5-5	TRBD2	TGTGCCAGCAGCTTGACGGGAGGACCTGGGGCCAACGTCCTGACTTTC	CASSLTGGPGANVLTF
TRBJ2-5	13	.	TRBV20-1	.	TGCAGTGCTCCCCTTGCAGGGAAAGAGACCCAGTACTTC	CSAPLAGKETQYF
TRBJ2-3	13	.	TRBV7-3	.	TGTGCCAGCAGCGAGGGGGGGTCAACTACGCAGTATTTT	CASSEGGSTTQYF
TRBJ2-3	14	.	TRBV7-2	TRBD2	TGTGCCAGCCGAAAAGCGGGAAGCACAGATACGCAGTATTTT	CASRKAGSTDTQYF
TRBJ2-1	17	few	TRBV20-1	TRBD2	TGCAGTGCTAGAGAACAAAGACTAGCCGGATCCTACAATGAGCAGTTCTTC	CSAREQRLAGSYNEQFF
TRBJ1-6	14	.	TRBV25-1	.	TGTGCCACCGGGACCAAGAGGTTAAATTCACCCCTCCACTTT	CATGTKRLNSPLHF
TRBJ2-3	14	.	TRBV12-3/TRBV12-4	.	TGTGCCAGCAGTTTGCAGGCGAGCTCAGATACGCAGTATTTT	CASSLQASSDTQYF
TRBJ2-1	15	.	TRBV9	.	TGTGCCAGCAGCCTCGCTGGGGGCCGTGTCTATGAGCAGTTCTTC	CASSLAGGRVYEQFF
TRBJ1-2	15	few	TRBV7-2	.	TGTGCCAGCAGCCCGCTTAGGGCCGGAGGGTATGGCTACACCTTC	CASSPLRAGGYGYTF
TRBJ2-7	16	few	TRBV3-1	.	TGTGCCAGCAGCCAAGATTCTGAACAGGGCGTTTACGAGCAGTACTTC	CASSQDSEQGVYEQYF
TRBJ1-1	13	few	TRBV5-6	TRBD1	TGTGCCAGCAGCTGGACAGGGGTACCTGAAGCTTTCTTT	CASSWTGVPEAFF
TRBJ1-4	15	few	TRBV6-2/TRBV6-3	.	TGTGCCAGCACTCATCCACCAGGGCCGGATGAAAAACTGTTTTTT	CASTHPPGPDEKLFF
TRBJ1-3	12	few	TRBV7-2	.	TGTGGTAGCCGGGGATATGGAAACACCATATATTTT	CGSRGYGNTIYF
TRBJ2-6	13	.	TRBV5-4	.	TGTGCCAGCAGCCGCGTAGGGGCCAACGTCCTGACTTTC	CASSRVGANVLTF
TRBJ2-1	13	.	TRBV19	.	TGTGCCAGTAGATCTGGCAGTTACAATGAGCAGTTCTTC	CASRSGSYNEQFF
TRBJ1-1	14	many	TRBV27	.	TGTGCCAGCCGCCTTGGACTTGGGAACACTGAAGCTTTCTTT	CASRLGLGNTEAFF
TRBJ2-5	18	many	TRBV4-2	TRBD1	TGTGCCAGCAGCCAAGAGGCATCGGGACAGGGATTACAAGAGACCCAGTACTTC	CASSQEASGQGLQETQYF
TRBJ2-1	14	.	TRBV5-4	.	TGTGCCAGCAGGCCCAGGGGGGCCGGCAATGAGCAGTTCTTC	CASRPRGAGNEQFF
TRBJ2-3	16	.	TRBV4-2	TRBD2	TGTGCCAGCAGCCAAGAGCTAGCGGGGGTGTCAGATACGCAGTATTTT	CASSQELAGVSDTQYF
TRBJ1-2	12	few	TRBV27	.	TGTGCCAGCATAGAGGGGATTTATGGCTACACCTTC	CASIEGIYGYTF
TRBJ2-7	16	.	TRBV7-2	TRBD1	TGTGCCAGCAGCTTAATTATGGGACAGGGTTGGTACGAGCAGTACTTC	CASSLIMGQGWYEQYF
TRBJ2-7	14	.	TRBV12-3/TRBV12-4	.	TGTGCCAGCAGTCCGGGACTCAGACGCTACGAGCAGTACTTC	CASSPGLRRYEQYF
TRBJ2-1	14	few	TRBV20-1	TRBD2	TGCAGTGCTAGGTTTAGCGGGGGGGATAATGAGCAGTTCTTC	CSARFSGGDNEQFF
TRBJ2-4	17	few	TRBV7-6	.	TGTGCCAGCAGCTTAGGGACTGGAGGTCTAGCCAAAAACATTCAGTACTTC	CASSLGTGGLAKNIQYF
TRBJ1-1	14	.	TRBV29-1	TRBD1	TGCAGCGCCGGACAGGGGATCGGAAACACTGAAGCTTTCTTT	CSAGQGIGNTEAFF
TRBJ2-3	15	.	TRBV20-1	.	TGCAGTGCTAGCCTAGGCGACAGGCGTCGAGATACGCAGTATTTT	CSASLGDRRRDTQYF
TRBJ1-5	16	few	TRBV4-2	.	TGTGCCAGCAGTCCTCAGGGGATGACCGGCAATCAGCCCCAGCATTTT	CASSPQGMTGNQPQHF
TRBJ2-5	13	few	TRBV6-2/TRBV6-3	.	TGTGCCAGCAGTTACTTTGACCAAGAGACCCAGTACTTC	CASSYFDQETQYF
TRBJ1-4	17	few	TRBV24-1	TRBD1	TGTGCCACCAGCACCGGGACAGCTCGAAAAAGTAATGAAAAACTGTTTTTT	CATSTGTARKSNEKLFF
TRBJ1-5	15	few	TRBV6-5	.	TGTGCCAGCAGTACTTACAGGAGTAGCAATCAGCCCCAGCATTTT	CASSTYRSSNQPQHF